This TCR beta chain came from a study of regulatory T cells in long-lasting Graves disease. Notes on the study in general: TCR diversity in persistent Graves' patients was below that of newly diagnosed ones.

Of note for this clonotype: Its matching antigen is unknown.

CDR3 regions were amplified by Arm-PCR using iRepertoire HTBI primers to build TCR beta libraries. TCRdb reprocessed the multiplex PCR reads via MiXCR and lists one record per CDR3 protein. Among 400,000 or so distinct CDR3 sequences listed, roughly a quarter were seen once. Specified time point: persistent/refractory GD, antithyroid drugs over 5 years with positive TRAb. The TCR library was made from RNA that had been extracted from PBMCs in TRIzol. Germline V CDR1 and CDR2: LGHNA, YNFKEQ. The CDR3 consists of 16 residues. Trimming took 0 bases from V and 14 from J; bases not matched to a gene: 11. This sequence joins TRBV4-2 and TRBJ1-6; 9 nucleotides align to TRBD1. Sequences were derived from peripheral blood mononuclear cells (PBMCs), sampled when the disease was refractory, from a patient treated with antithyroid drugs. This TCR was sampled from a female donor with Graves disease. In nucleotides, the CDR3 is TGTGCCAGCAGCCAAGATCTTCAAGGGACAGGGTATTCCCTCCACTTT. This gives the protein CASSQDLQGTGYSLHF.